The 9 T cell receptor beta chains listed next were all sequenced from one sample in a study of identifying expanded T cells in peripheral blood. The repertoire was sequenced with immunoSEQ multiplex PCR; TCRdb's copy has only in-frame clones and lacks some. Here the sample spans around 130,000 clones, 75% to 90% being singletons. Sequencing was performed on blood. The receptors here all came from a person aged 18-69 years in good health.

The rearrangement links TRBV10-3 to TRBJ2-6; no clear D gene. In germline, CDR1 is ENHRY, CDR2 SYGVKD. The CDR3 loop spans 17 amino acids. Trimming removed 0 bases at V and 0 bases at J, with 9 bases between. The CDR3 sequence: CAISESVGVSGANVLTF. As DNA, the CDR3 is TGTGCCATCAGTGAGTCCGTCGGAGTCTCTGGGGCCAACGTCCTGACTTTC.

The chain couples TRBV10-3 to TRBJ1-2; the match to TRBD1 covers 7 bases. The CDR3 is 11 amino acids. The germline CDR1 and CDR2 sequences are ENHRY and SYGVKD. The junction had 5 bases not matched to a gene; V was cut back by 8 bases and J by 8 bases. The CDR3 coding sequence is TGTGCCATCGGAGGGGGCGCGGGCTACACCTTC. It translates to CAIGGGAGYTF.

V and J are TRBV10-3 and TRBJ2-1, with 8 bases aligning to TRBD2. Per germline, CDR1 ENHRY and CDR2 SYGVKD. The CDR3 consists of 14 residues. V lost 10 bases and J lost 4; bases outside the gene matches: 9. In DNA, the CDR3 is TGTGCCAACGCCAGGACGGGGGGGTACAATGAGCAGTTCTTC. It codes for CANARTGGYNEQFF.

The chain uses TRBV6-6 and TRBJ2-2, with a possible D match to TRBD2 (6 bases). This CDR3 has 15 amino acids. From germline, CDR1 is MNHNY and CDR2 SVGAGI (reference sequence). V shed 5 bases and J shed 0 bases, with 10 bases lying between them. CDR3 residues: CASSRLDPNTGELFF. The CDR3 nucleotides are TGTGCCAGCAGTCGACTAGACCCGAACACCGGGGAGCTGTTTTTT.

The chain recombines TRBV28 with TRBJ2-6, with a possible D match to TRBD1 (6 bases). Germline CDR1 and CDR2: MDHEN and SYDVKM. The CDR3 contains 20 residues. The V and J ends lost 2 bases and 4 bases respectively, with 24 bases between them. The DNA for the CDR3 is TGTGCCAGCAGTTTAGAATATTCGGTCAGGGGTCCCTCCGGGGCCAACGTCCTGACTTTC. Its protein is CASSLEYSVRGPSGANVLTF. Full variable domain (rest looked up from reference TRBV28 and TRBJ2-6): DVKVTQSSRYLVKRTGEKVFLECVQDMDHENMFWYRQDPGLGLRLIYFSYDVKMKEKGDIPEGYSVSREKKERFSLILESASTNQTSMYLCASSLEYSVRGPSGANVLTFGAGSRLTVL.

The J gene is TRBJ2-5, the V gene TRBV5-1; possibly TRBD1 for D (5 bases). Germline V gene data show CDR1 as SGHRS and CDR2 as YFSETQ. This CDR3 has 14 amino acids. V dropped 0 bases and J dropped 2 bases, with 8 bases sitting between them. As DNA, the CDR3 is TGCGCCAGCAGCTTGGACAGGCCTCAAGAGACCCAGTACTTC. Translated, it gives CASSLDRPQETQYF.

V gene TRBV5-1 combines with J gene TRBJ1-1, with D maybe TRBD1 (5 bases). V was shortened by 2 bases and J by 0 bases, with 8 bases between the two germline ends. There are 14 residues in the CDR3. In germline, CDR1 is SGHRS, CDR2 YFSETQ. The CDR3 nucleotides read TGCGCCAGCAGCTTCGGGACGGTGAACACTGAAGCTTTCTTT. Residues: CASSFGTVNTEAFF. Looking up the rest from reference TRBV5-1 and TRBJ1-1 gives the full variable domain: KAGVTQTPRYLIKTRGQQVTLSCSPISGHRSVSWYQQTPGQGLQFLFEYFSETQRNKGNFPGRFSGRQFSNSRSEMNVSTLELGDSALYLCASSFGTVNTEAFFGQGTRLTVV.

The chain uses TRBV13 and TRBJ2-1, with 10 bases lining up with TRBD2. Trimming cost V 5 bases and J 8 bases; bases outside gene matches: 15. Germline lookup yields CDR1 PRHDT and CDR2 FYEKMQ (reference sequence). The CDR3 has 17 amino acids. CDR3 sequence (DNA): TGTGCCAGCAGCCGAAGGCTAGCGGGAGTATCAGGTGATGAGCAGTTCTTC. Amino acid sequence: CASSRRLAGVSGDEQFF.

This chain connects TRBV6-1 to TRBJ2-7, with no clear D. Germline V lookup: CDR1 MNHNS, CDR2 SASEGT. Trimming shortened V by 3 bases and J by 1 base, and 13 bases separated the two germline ends. The CDR3 spans 15 residues. The CDR3 DNA sequence: TGTGCCAGCAGTGACCCCTCCAGCCTTTCCTACGAGCAGTACTTC. Translation gives CASSDPSSLSYEQYF.